This T cell receptor beta chain was identified in a study of T cell repertoires in cytomegalovirus infection. Study information: Indicated by public TCR beta signatures were CMV infection and matching HLA type.

This clonotype was detected ten times or more. The antigen is unknown. TCRdb re-called the reads with MiXCR, one entry per CDR3 protein. Among approximately 280,000 distinct CDR3 sequences, 20% to 25% were seen once, and the ten largest hold roughly 20%. Study results and limitations: HLA-C-restricted CMV-specific TCR beta clonotypes were dominant in the ex vivo response.

Looked up from germline, CDR1 is SGHVS and CDR2 is FQNEAQ. The V end was cut by 1 base, the J end by 4 bases, with 13 bases between. CDR3 length: 16 amino acids. The sequencing here drew on cultured PBMCs, taken from culture after CMV antigen stimulation. The chain has TRBV7-8 and TRBJ2-2, with D tentatively TRBD2 (6 bases). The sequence was collected from a human donor in good health (CMV status not recorded). Some clones in this sample may be carry-over from other donors' samples. Here the CDR3 reads CASSLGSGVGTGELFF. The CDR3 DNA is TGTGCCAGCAGCTTAGGGTCGGGAGTTGGCACCGGGGAGCTGTTTTTT.